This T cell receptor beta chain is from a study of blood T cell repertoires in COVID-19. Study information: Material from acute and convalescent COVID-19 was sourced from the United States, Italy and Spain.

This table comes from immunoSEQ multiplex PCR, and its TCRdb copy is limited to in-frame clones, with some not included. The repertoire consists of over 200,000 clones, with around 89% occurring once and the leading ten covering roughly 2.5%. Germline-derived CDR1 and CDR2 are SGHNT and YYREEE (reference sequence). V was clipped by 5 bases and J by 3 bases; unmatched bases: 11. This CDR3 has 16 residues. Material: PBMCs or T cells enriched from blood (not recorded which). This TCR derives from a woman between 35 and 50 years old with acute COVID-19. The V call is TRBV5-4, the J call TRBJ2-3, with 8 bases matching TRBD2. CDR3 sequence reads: CASRSDPGGATDTQYF. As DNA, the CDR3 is TGTGCCAGCAGATCTGATCCCGGGGGGGCGACAGATACGCAGTATTTT.